This TCR beta chain was sequenced during a study of Ad26.COV2.S vaccination and SARS-CoV-2 variants. Study-level background: Recipients of Ad26.COV2.S got it intramuscularly, once or twice 56 days apart.

To note about this clone: Its target is unknown.

V lost 3 bases and J 4 bases, leaving 12 bases between the germline ends. CDR3 length equals 14 residues. Germline values: CDR1 LNHDA, CDR2 SQIVND (reference sequence). Treatment defined: about 20 received Ad26.COV2.S at low or high dose, single or two shots; about 5 received placebo; per-sample allocation not given. The investigators took samples on day 63 after the first vaccine or placebo injection. Spike of the Wuhan-strain SARS-CoV-2 was expressed by an Ad26 vector, which formed the vaccine. Study-wide results and caveats: Those who received vaccine or placebo ended up with similar non-spike TCR breadth. Vaccinees displayed broader spike-specific TCR repertoires than placebo recipients.

Profiling relied on immunoSEQ multiplex PCR, and the TCRdb table lists in-frame clones only, not all of them. The sample shows about 350,000 clones, roughly 84% of them seen only once. This material consisted of peripheral blood, taken in a trial of Ad26.COV2.S vaccine versus placebo. The rearrangement joins TRBV19 to TRBJ1-1, with TRBD1 as a possible D gene (5 bases). The source is a person between 18 and 65 years old who received the Ad26.COV2.S COVID-19 vaccine or a placebo. The CDR3 region has the DNA TGTGCCAGTAGTATTCGGGGGGTAGGCACTGAAGCTTTCTTT. Its translation: CASSIRGVGTEAFF.